The rows below give T cell receptor beta chains drawn from one sample of a study of cytomegalovirus exposure and HLA in healthy donors. Only in-frame clones appear in the TCRdb table, and some are missing; sequencing was by immunoSEQ multiplex PCR. Among approximately 77,000 clones listed, 75% to 80% were seen once. The specimen was PBMCs. These receptors came from a man aged 35 to 55 in good health and CMV-seronegative. CDR3s include the opening cysteine and the closing phenylalanine or tryptophan. The D gene is left open where the match is weak. Size tells how often a clone was seen (once, few, many) or the class of an expanded clone, and some rows leave it out.

D gene: NA
clone size: NA
J gene: TRBJ2-2
V gene: TRBV4-2
CDR3 protein: CASSQDSVAGGGTGELFF
CDR3 DNA: TGTGCCAGCAGCCAAGATTCCGTCGCGGGTGGCGGCACCGGGGAGCTGTTTTTT

D gene: TRBD1
clone size: NA
J gene: TRBJ2-7
V gene: TRBV7-2
CDR3 protein: CASSLGTGPTYEQYF
CDR3 DNA: TGTGCCAGCAGCTTAGGGACAGGCCCAACCTACGAGCAGTACTTC

D gene: NA
clone size: NA
J gene: TRBJ1-4
V gene: TRBV5-5
CDR3 protein: CASSLETPTNEKLFF
CDR3 DNA: TGTGCCAGCAGCCTAGAGACTCCAACTAATGAAAAACTGTTTTTT

D gene: NA
clone size: NA
J gene: TRBJ1-5
V gene: TRBV19
CDR3 protein: CASNPNSNQPQHF
CDR3 DNA: TGTGCCAGTAACCCTAATAGCAATCAGCCCCAGCATTTT

D gene: TRBD1
clone size: NA
J gene: TRBJ2-1
V gene: TRBV18
CDR3 protein: CASSRTRDREANEQFF
CDR3 DNA: TGTGCCAGCTCACGTACCCGGGACAGGGAGGCCAATGAGCAGTTCTTC

D gene: TRBD2
clone size: NA
J gene: TRBJ2-5
V gene: TRBV5-1
CDR3 protein: CASSLALAGVEETQYF
CDR3 DNA: TGCGCCAGCAGCTTGGCGTTAGCGGGAGTTGAGGAGACCCAGTACTTC

D gene: NA
clone size: NA
J gene: TRBJ2-5
V gene: TRBV18
CDR3 protein: CASSPAPGIQETQYF
CDR3 DNA: TGTGCCAGCTCACCAGCACCCGGGATTCAAGAGACCCAGTACTTC

D gene: TRBD2
clone size: NA
J gene: TRBJ2-7
V gene: TRBV29-1
CDR3 protein: CSVVRLAGGEQYF
CDR3 DNA: TGCAGCGTTGTCAGACTAGCGGGAGGCGAGCAGTACTTC

D gene: NA
clone size: NA
J gene: TRBJ2-5
V gene: TRBV5-1
CDR3 protein: CASSLDSSRGETQYF
CDR3 DNA: TGCGCCAGCAGCCTTGATAGCTCTAGAGGAGAGACCCAGTACTTC

D gene: NA
clone size: few
J gene: TRBJ1-5
V gene: TRBV6-1
CDR3 protein: CASSEVGSNQPQHF
CDR3 DNA: TGTGCCAGCAGTGAGGTCGGTAGCAATCAGCCCCAGCATTTT